This entry is about one T cell receptor (beta chain). The target antigen is unknown. TCRdb passed the RT-PCR reads through MiXCR, listing each CDR3 protein once. The sample gives hundreds of thousands of distinct CDR3 sequences, 15% to 20% of which show up once; approximately 10% is in the top ten. This sample was included in a study of response to subunit inactivated influenza vaccine. V shed 0 bases and J shed 3 bases, with 10 bases lying between them. Germline V lookup: CDR1 DFQATT, CDR2 SNEGSKA (reference sequence). The CDR3 runs to 14 residues. Overall study results and limits: Few new T cells, the authors suggested, are recruited by each seasonal influenza vaccination.

This TCR was recovered from a man aged 50-60 years who received an inactivated influenza vaccine. Specimen: PBMCs from blood, collected 5 to 6 days after vaccination. The chain joins TRBV20-1 to TRBJ2-3; D may be TRBD1 (6 bases). CDR3 sequence reads: CSARDRGVTDTQYF. In DNA form, the CDR3 reads TGCAGTGCTAGAGACAGGGGAGTGACAGATACGCAGTATTTT.